The entry that follows covers one TCR beta chain sequence. These data belong to a study of CD8 T cells in Susac syndrome. For the study at large: Within the group of sequenced Susac syndrome patients, about six had active disease and roughly eight were in remission.

After extraction with the RNeasy kit, about 0.45 to 1 ug of the RNA was reverse transcribed using random hexamers. In TCRdb, the immunoSEQ multiplex PCR reads were re-called with MiXCR into one record per CDR3 protein. The table records about 130,000 distinct CDR3 sequences, approximately 95% of them present only once. The CDR3 spans 12 residues. Trimming left V 9 bases short and J 6 bases short, with 14 bases between. The germline V gene encodes CDR1 LGHNT and CDR2 FRNRAP. The sample comprised CD8+ T cells from PBMCs. This clonotype originated in a human donor with Susac syndrome. The V gene is TRBV12-5, the J gene TRBJ1-1; D unresolved. Here the CDR3 reads CASVTTPAEAFF. The CDR3 bases are TGTGCTAGCGTTACCACGCCAGCTGAAGCTTTCTTT.